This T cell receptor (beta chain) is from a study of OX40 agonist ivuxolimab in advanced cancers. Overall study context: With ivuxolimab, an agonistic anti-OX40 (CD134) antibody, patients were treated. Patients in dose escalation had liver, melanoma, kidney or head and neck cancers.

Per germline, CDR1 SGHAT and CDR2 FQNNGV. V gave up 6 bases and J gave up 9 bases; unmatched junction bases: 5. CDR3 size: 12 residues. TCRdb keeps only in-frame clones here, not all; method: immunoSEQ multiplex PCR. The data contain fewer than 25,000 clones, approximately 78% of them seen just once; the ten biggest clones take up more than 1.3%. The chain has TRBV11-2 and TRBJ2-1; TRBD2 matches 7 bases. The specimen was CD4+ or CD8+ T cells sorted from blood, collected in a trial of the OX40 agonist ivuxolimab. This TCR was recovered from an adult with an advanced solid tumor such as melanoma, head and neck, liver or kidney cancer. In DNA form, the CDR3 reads TGTGCCAGCAGGCCGAGGGAGGGTGAGCAGTTCTTC. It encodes CASRPREGEQFF.